Below are 32 T cell receptor beta chains sequenced from a single sample in a study of blood T cells in healthy people across ages. Together with a sample-barcoded 5' primer, a J-beta primer mix was included in a second PCR lasting about 7 to 11 cycles. Via MiXCR, TCRdb re-called the 5' RACE reads, giving one row per CDR3 protein. The table has just over 1 million distinct CDR3 sequences, 40% to 55% seen once. Material: blood. The receptors stem from a woman aged 55-69 years in good health.

This clonotype occurred a few times. The chain links TRBV4-2 to TRBJ1-2, with D unclear. The germline CDR1 and CDR2 sequences are LGHNA and YNFKEQ. With 0 bases removed from V and 0 bases from J, the gap between germline ends came to 14 bases. The CDR3 covers 17 residues. CDR3 DNA: TGTGCCAGCAGCCAAGATTTTTTCGGAAGACCTAACTATGGCTACACCTTC. It encodes CASSQDFFGRPNYGYTF.

The genes are TRBV27 and TRBJ1-6; TRBD1 matches at 11 bases. Trimming cost V 3 bases and J 10 bases; bases outside gene matches: 2. The germline gives CDR1 MNHEY, CDR2 SMNVEV (reference sequence). The CDR3 covers 14 residues. Here the CDR3 DNA reads TGTGCCAGCAGTTTTCGGACAGGGGGCTCACCCCTCCACTTT. Its protein is CASSFRTGGSPLHF.

This rearrangement joins TRBV6-4 to TRBJ2-5; TRBD2 matches at 8 bases. The J call is in doubt because the DNA end fits TRBJ2-1 better. The CDR3 has 17 amino acids. Germline lookup yields CDR1 MRHNA and CDR2 SNTAGT. CDR3 in DNA: TGTGCCAGCAGTGACCCACCGTCCTGGCGGGAGGTGGTGACCCAGTTCTTC. Translating it yields CASSDPPSWREVVTQFF.

This chain joins TRBV3-1 and TRBJ1-6; 8 bases are shared with TRBD1. CDR3 length: 16 residues. CDR1 is LGHDT, CDR2 YNNKEL, per germline (reference sequence). V trimming: 3 bases; J trimming: 10 bases; junction bases outside the gene matches: 11. The CDR3 DNA follows: TGTGCCAGCAGCCAGGCCGGGACAGGCGGATACTCACCCCTCCACTTT. Protein: CASSQAGTGGYSPLHF.

A few counts support this clonotype. The chain carries TRBV29-1 and TRBJ1-2; D is undetermined. V shed 4 bases and J shed 4 bases, with 10 bases lying between them. The CDR3 contains 12 residues. Germline loops: CDR1 SQVTM, CDR2 ANQGSEA. As DNA, the CDR3 is TGCAGCGTTGGTTCTCCGCTCTATGGCTACACCTTC. Translating it yields CSVGSPLYGYTF.

The chain recombines TRBV29-1 with TRBJ2-4; no definite D call. The J call is doubtful: the DNA matches TRBJ2-7 better. Per the germline V gene, CDR1 is SQVTM and CDR2 is ANQGSEA. The CDR3 runs 14 residues. For the CDR3, the DNA is TGCAGCGTTGGGACGGCGGCAGGCCTTCACGAGCAGTACTTC. Its translation is CSVGTAAGLHEQYF.

CDR3 nucleotide sequence: TGCGCCAGCAGCTTCGGACAGGGCGTGGAGCAGTACTTC. Amino acid sequence: CASSFGQGVEQYF. The gene calls are TRBV5-1 and TRBJ2-5; 8 positions agree with TRBD1. The CDR3 covers 13 residues. V was clipped by 2 bases and J by 11 bases; unmatched bases: 8. Germline V gene lookup returns CDR1 SGHRS and CDR2 YFSETQ. Full variable domain (outside the CDR3, taken from reference TRBV5-1 and TRBJ2-5): KAGVTQTPRYLIKTRGQQVTLSCSPISGHRSVSWYQQTPGQGLQFLFEYFSETQRNKGNFPGRFSGRQFSNSRSEMNVSTLELGDSALYLCASSFGQGVEQYFGPGTRLLVL.

V is TRBV25-1 and J is TRBJ1-2; no reliable D call. The CDR3 extends over 11 amino acids. Trimming shortened V by 4 bases and J by 3 bases, and 3 bases separated the two germline ends. The germline V gene encodes CDR1 MGHDK and CDR2 SYGVNS. The CDR3 DNA follows: TGTGCCAGCAGTGGGTACTATGGCTACACCTTC. Translated: CASSGYYGYTF.

This clonotype was observed a few times. The genes are TRBV18 and TRBJ1-4; the D is unclear. Germline CDR1 is KGHSH and CDR2 is LQKENI. This CDR3 has 15 amino acids. Trimming stripped 2 bases from V and 6 bases from J, with 13 bases between. This chain's CDR3 is CASSPLRQLDEKLFF. CDR3 nucleotides: TGTGCCAGCTCACCATTGAGACAACTTGATGAAAAACTGTTTTTT. Combining the CDR3 with reference TRBV18 and TRBJ1-4 gives the whole variable domain NAGVMQNPRHLVRRRGQEARLRCSPMKGHSHVYWYRQLPEEGLKFMVYLQKENIIDESGMPKERFSAEFPKEGPSILRIQQVVRGDSAAYFCASSPLRQLDEKLFFGSGTQLSVL.

The chain combines TRBV5-4 with TRBJ2-3, with 8 bases identical to TRBD1. This CDR3 contains 18 residues. Germline CDR1 reads SGHNT; CDR2 reads YYREEE (reference sequence). J lost 0 bases, V lost 0 bases, and 9 bases had no gene match. CDR3 DNA: TGTGCCAGCAGCTTGGGGGGACAGGCATATTCTAGCACAGATACGCAGTATTTT. Translation gives CASSLGGQAYSSTDTQYF.

This clonotype was detected a few times. The rearrangement links TRBV29-1 to TRBJ1-2; no reliable D call. Per the germline V gene, CDR1 is SQVTM and CDR2 is ANQGSEA. Deletions cut 0 bases from V and 3 bases from J, with 8 bases between. The CDR3 totals 13 residues. The CDR3 nucleotides read TGCAGCGTTGAAGATCGAGGGTACTATGGCTACACCTTC. It is translated as CSVEDRGYYGYTF.

V gene TRBV2 combines with J gene TRBJ2-5, with D perhaps matching TRBD2 (5 bases). This CDR3 contains 14 residues. Trimming took 6 bases from V and 1 from J, leaving 12 bases between them. Germline V gene sequence: CDR1 SNHLY, CDR2 FYNNEI. The CDR3 DNA reads as TGTGCCAGCAGGCGACTCGGGGTCCAAGAGACCCAGTACTTC. Its translation: CASRRLGVQETQYF.

V and J are TRBV12-5 and TRBJ2-5; no definite D call. Near its end, the DNA agrees better with TRBJ2-7, so the J call may be wrong. The CDR3 covers 13 residues. Germline CDR1 LGHNT, CDR2 FRNRAP. The DNA of the CDR3 is TGTGCTAGTGGTTTGGGCCCCTCGAACGAGCAGTACTTC. As protein: CASGLGPSNEQYF.

The chain's CDR3 is CASSPDGTSGKGEQYF. The CDR3 DNA follows: TGTGCCAGCTCCCCGGATGGGACTAGCGGGAAGGGTGAGCAGTACTTC. The rearrangement uses TRBV6-1 and TRBJ2-5, with 13 nucleotides matching TRBD2. The V gene's germline CDR1 is MNHNS and CDR2 SASEGT. CDR3 length equals 16 residues. V lost 8 bases and J lost 11; bases outside the gene matches: 17.

This clonotype was counted between two and nine times. This chain links TRBV12-3 or TRBV12-4 with TRBJ1-1, with D uncertain. V dropped 2 bases and J dropped 3 bases, with 10 bases sitting between them. The CDR3 has 14 amino acids. CDR3 in amino acids: CASSLHEGYTEAFF. The DNA of the CDR3 is TGTGCCAGCAGTTTACATGAGGGCTACACTGAAGCTTTCTTT.

The V call is TRBV6-6, the J call TRBJ2-5, with D perhaps TRBD1 (6 bases). Germline V gene lookup returns CDR1 MNHNY and CDR2 SVGAGI (reference sequence). The CDR3 is 15 residues long. The germline V and J ends were trimmed by 8 bases and 3 bases, with 19 bases remaining between them. CDR3: CASRGGFGIKETQYF. The CDR3 bases are TGTGCCAGCCGAGGGGGTTTCGGCATAAAAGAGACCCAGTACTTC.

CDR3 DNA: TGCAGCGTTGATAGTCAGGGGGCTGGCGGGGAGCTGTTTTTT. Its translation is CSVDSQGAGGELFF. V is TRBV29-1 and J is TRBJ2-2, with TRBD1 identical over 8 bases. This CDR3 is 14 amino acids long. The V and J ends lost 3 bases and 7 bases, in that order; junction bases with no gene match: 7. Looked up from germline, CDR1 is SQVTM and CDR2 is ANQGSEA.

This clonotype was detected a few times. The rearrangement joins TRBV2 to TRBJ2-1, with D uncertain. From germline, CDR1 is SNHLY and CDR2 FYNNEI. The CDR3 is 12 amino acids. V was pared by 8 bases and J by 11 bases, with 16 bases between. CDR3 nucleotides: TGTGCCAGCGGGCACAATACACCCAAGCAGTTCTTC. It specifies CASGHNTPKQFF. Full variable domain (missing parts from reference TRBV2 and TRBJ2-1): EPEVTQTPSHQVTQMGQEVILRCVPISNHLYFYWYRQILGQKVEFLVSFYNNEISEKSEIFDDQFSVERPDGSNFTLKIRSTKLEDSAMYFCASGHNTPKQFFGPGTRLTVL.

The chain links TRBV6-5 to TRBJ1-5; D possibly corresponds to TRBD1 (6 bases). This CDR3 region has 16 residues. Germline values: CDR1 MNHEY, CDR2 SVGAGI. Trimming left V 2 bases short and J 2 bases short, with 13 bases between. The CDR3 reads CASSYPGAGGNQPQHF. In DNA form, the CDR3 reads TGTGCCAGCAGTTACCCGGGGGCGGGGGGCAATCAGCCCCAGCATTTT.

CDR3: CASSVFRESYNEQFF. The DNA for the CDR3 is TGTGCCAGCAGCGTATTCCGGGAGTCGTACAATGAGCAGTTCTTC. The rearrangement joins TRBV9 to TRBJ2-1, with D maybe TRBD2 (6 bases). Per germline, CDR1 SGDLS and CDR2 YYNGEE. The V end was cut by 1 base, the J end by 4 bases, with 12 bases between. The CDR3 is made up of 15 amino acids.

The genes are TRBV20-1 and TRBJ2-7, with a possible D match to TRBD2 (5 bases). The end of the DNA fits TRBJ2-5 better, so the J call may be wrong. CDR3 length equals 14 residues. CDR1 DFQATT and CDR2 SNEGSKA come from the germline V gene (reference sequence). In DNA form, the CDR3 reads TGCAGTGCTAGAGATCAAGCGGCGGGAGAGACCCAGTACTTC. It encodes CSARDQAAGETQYF.

This clonotype occurred many times. The rearrangement uses TRBV3-1 and TRBJ2-1, with D hard to call. Germline V gene sequence: CDR1 LGHDT, CDR2 YNNKEL (reference sequence). The CDR3 spans 16 residues. V was shortened by 0 bases and J by 0 bases, with 9 bases between the two germline ends. The CDR3 reads CASSQDPASSYNEQFF. CDR3 bases: TGTGCCAGCAGCCAAGATCCTGCCAGCTCCTACAATGAGCAGTTCTTC.

The V and J genes are TRBV7-2 and TRBJ2-1; 14 bases are shared with TRBD2. The last part of the DNA fits TRBJ2-7 better; the J call may be wrong. CDR1 SGHTA and CDR2 FQGNSA come from the germline V gene. The CDR3 spans 20 residues. CDR3 loop: CASSYRGLAGVALSYNEQYF. The CDR3 nucleotides are TGTGCCAGCAGCTATCGGGGACTAGCGGGAGTTGCCCTCTCCTACAATGAGCAGTACTTC.

The table lists this clonotype with a few counts. V usage is TRBV28 and J usage is TRBJ2-4, with 11 bases lining up with TRBD1. The J call may be wrong; the DNA end is better matched by TRBJ2-7. Germline V gene sequence: CDR1 MDHEN, CDR2 SYDVKM. The CDR3 totals 16 residues. CDR3 protein: CASSPSRTGGIYEQYF. Written as DNA, the CDR3 is TGTGCCAGCAGCCCATCCCGGACAGGGGGCATCTACGAGCAGTACTTC.

The rearrangement links TRBV20-1 to TRBJ2-3; 9 bases agree with TRBD2. Germline V gene sequence: CDR1 DFQATT, CDR2 SNEGSKA (reference sequence). V gave up 3 bases and J gave up 3 bases; unmatched junction bases: 4. This CDR3 region has 14 residues. The CDR3 sequence is CSASPAGGTDTQYF. In nucleotides, the CDR3 is TGCAGTGCTAGTCCAGCGGGAGGAACAGATACGCAGTATTTT.

The chain employs TRBV5-6 and TRBJ2-7, with 8 nucleotides matching TRBD2. V was clipped by 8 bases and J by 2 bases; unmatched bases: 9. The germline CDR1 and CDR2 sequences are SGHDT and YYEEEE. CDR3 length: 14 amino acids. CDR3 protein: CASQGLAGPYEQYF. The CDR3 coding sequence is TGTGCCAGTCAGGGCCTAGCGGGCCCCTACGAGCAGTACTTC.

The chain combines TRBV12-3 or TRBV12-4 with TRBJ1-2, with D perhaps TRBD1 (5 bases). V lost 5 bases to trimming and J lost 1 base, with 17 bases between them. The CDR3 runs 16 residues. Written as DNA, the CDR3 is TGTGCCAGCAGTCCCACCAGGGCCCTACTTAACTATGGCTACACCTTC. Translating gives CASSPTRALLNYGYTF.

Only a few counts were recorded for this clonotype. The chain carries TRBV2 and TRBJ2-7, with 9 bases fitting TRBD1. The CDR3 length is 15 residues. Germline CDR1 is SNHLY and CDR2 is FYNNEI. V shed 0 bases and J 3 bases; nucleotides not matched to a gene: 3. In DNA form, the CDR3 reads TGTGCCAGCAGTGAAGCTCCGGGACAGGGCTACGAGCAGTACTTC. Translated, it gives CASSEAPGQGYEQYF. Looking up the rest from reference TRBV2 and TRBJ2-7 gives the full variable domain: EPEVTQTPSHQVTQMGQEVILRCVPISNHLYFYWYRQILGQKVEFLVSFYNNEISEKSEIFDDQFSVERPDGSNFTLKIRSTKLEDSAMYFCASSEAPGQGYEQYFGPGTRLTVT.

This chain uses TRBV20-1 with TRBJ1-1, with a tentative D call TRBD1 (6 bases). The germline V gene encodes CDR1 DFQATT and CDR2 SNEGSKA (reference sequence). The germline V and J ends were trimmed by 5 bases and 1 base, with 11 bases remaining between them. The CDR3 has 13 residues. The CDR3 DNA sequence: TGCAGTGCTGCCGGGACACCGAACACTGAAGCTTTCTTT. As protein: CSAAGTPNTEAFF.

This clonotype has a handful of counts. CDR3 region: CSARDEGGGYTF. DNA for the CDR3: TGCAGTGCTAGAGATGAGGGGGGCGGCTACACCTTC. The chain joins TRBV20-1 to TRBJ1-2; weak D call: TRBD1 (6 bases). Trimming pared 0 bases from V and 8 bases from J, leaving 10 bases between. This CDR3 has 12 amino acids. Per the germline V gene, CDR1 is DFQATT and CDR2 is SNEGSKA (reference sequence).

The chain carries TRBV9 and TRBJ2-1; possible D gene TRBD2, 5 bases. Germline CDR1 and CDR2: SGDLS and YYNGEE. Trimming took 0 bases from V and 10 from J, leaving 14 bases between them. The CDR3 has 14 amino acids. The CDR3 loop reads CASSVAAGGLEQFF. The CDR3 coding sequence is TGTGCCAGCAGCGTAGCAGCCGGAGGCCTCGAGCAGTTCTTC.

This clonotype has more than one count but fewer than ten. The chain is built from TRBV3-1 and TRBJ2-3; D is ambiguous. Germline V CDR1 and CDR2: LGHDT, YNNKEL (reference sequence). CDR3 length equals 16 residues. Trimming removed 4 bases from V and 4 bases from J, with 18 bases in between. CDR3 residues: CASSLRAGSLADTQYF. CDR3 sequence (DNA): TGTGCCAGCAGCCTCCGGGCCGGCTCCTTGGCAGATACGCAGTATTTT.